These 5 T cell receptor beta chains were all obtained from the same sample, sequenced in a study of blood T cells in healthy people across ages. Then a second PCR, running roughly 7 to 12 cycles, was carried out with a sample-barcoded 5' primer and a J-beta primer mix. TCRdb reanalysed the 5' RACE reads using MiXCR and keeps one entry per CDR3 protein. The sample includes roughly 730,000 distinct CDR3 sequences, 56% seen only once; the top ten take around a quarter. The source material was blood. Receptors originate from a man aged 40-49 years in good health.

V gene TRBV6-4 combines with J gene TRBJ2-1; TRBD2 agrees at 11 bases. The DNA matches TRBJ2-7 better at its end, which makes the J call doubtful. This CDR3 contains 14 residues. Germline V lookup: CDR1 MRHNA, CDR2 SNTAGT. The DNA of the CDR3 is TGTGCCAGCTCTCCTAGCGGGAGGTACAATGAGCAGTACTTC. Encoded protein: CASSPSGRYNEQYF.

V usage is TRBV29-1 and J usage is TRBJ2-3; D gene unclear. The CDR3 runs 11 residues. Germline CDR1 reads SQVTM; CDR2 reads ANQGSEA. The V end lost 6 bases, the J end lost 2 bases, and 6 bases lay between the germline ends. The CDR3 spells CSVQATDTQYF. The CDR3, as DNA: TGCAGCGTCCAGGCCACAGATACGCAGTATTTT.

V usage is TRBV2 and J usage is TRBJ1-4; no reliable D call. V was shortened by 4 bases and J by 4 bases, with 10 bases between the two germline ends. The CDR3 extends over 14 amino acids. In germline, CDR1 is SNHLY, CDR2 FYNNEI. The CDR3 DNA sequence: TGTGCCAGCAGTGCAACACGAAGTAATGAAAAACTGTTTTTT. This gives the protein CASSATRSNEKLFF.

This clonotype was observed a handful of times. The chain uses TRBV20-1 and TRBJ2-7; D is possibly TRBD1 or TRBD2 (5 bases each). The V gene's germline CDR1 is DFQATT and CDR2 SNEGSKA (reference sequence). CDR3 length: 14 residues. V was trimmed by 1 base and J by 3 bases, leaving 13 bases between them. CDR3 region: CSARVQGEGYEQYF. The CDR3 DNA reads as TGCAGTGCTAGAGTCCAGGGAGAGGGCTACGAGCAGTACTTC.

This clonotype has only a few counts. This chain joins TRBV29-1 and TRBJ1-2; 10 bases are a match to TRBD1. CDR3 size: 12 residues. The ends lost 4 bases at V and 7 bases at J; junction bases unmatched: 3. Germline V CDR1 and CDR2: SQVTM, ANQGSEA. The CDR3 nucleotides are TGCAGCGTTGCGGGACAGGGGAGTGGCTACACCTTC. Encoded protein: CSVAGQGSGYTF.